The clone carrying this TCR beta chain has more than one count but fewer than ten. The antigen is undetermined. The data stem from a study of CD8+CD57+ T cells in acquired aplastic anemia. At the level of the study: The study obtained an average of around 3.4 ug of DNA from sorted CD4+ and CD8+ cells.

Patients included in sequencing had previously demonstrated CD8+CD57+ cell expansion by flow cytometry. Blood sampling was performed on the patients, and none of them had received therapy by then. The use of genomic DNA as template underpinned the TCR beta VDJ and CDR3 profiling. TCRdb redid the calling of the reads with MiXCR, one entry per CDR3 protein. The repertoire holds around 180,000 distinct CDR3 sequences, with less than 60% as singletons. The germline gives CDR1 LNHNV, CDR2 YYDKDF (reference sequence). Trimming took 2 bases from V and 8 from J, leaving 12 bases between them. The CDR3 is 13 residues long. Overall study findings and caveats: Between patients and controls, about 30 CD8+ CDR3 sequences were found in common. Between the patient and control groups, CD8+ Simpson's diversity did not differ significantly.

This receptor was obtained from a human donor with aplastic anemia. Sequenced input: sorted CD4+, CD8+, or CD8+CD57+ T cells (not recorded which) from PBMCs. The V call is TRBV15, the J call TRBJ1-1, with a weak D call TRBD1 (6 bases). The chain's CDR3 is CATSRTRDNEAFF. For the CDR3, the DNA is TGTGCCACCAGCAGAACGCGGGACAACGAAGCTTTCTTT.